The 10 T cell receptor beta chains below were found in one sample sequenced in a study of cytomegalovirus exposure and HLA in healthy donors. A multiplex PCR was run with 60 Vbeta primers and 13 Jbeta primers. Libraries were prepared by immunoSEQ multiplex PCR; TCRdb keeps only in-frame clonotypes and omits some of them. The table lists about 160,000 clones, around 67% of them singletons. Sample: PBMCs. Receptor source: a woman between 18 and 29 years old in good health and CMV-seronegative.

This clone was observed a few times. The rearrangement uses TRBV6-1 and TRBJ2-1, with a tentative D call TRBD2 (6 bases). From germline, CDR1 is MNHNS and CDR2 SASEGT. The CDR3 loop spans 12 amino acids. V lost 7 bases and J lost 7, with 11 bases in between. The CDR3 nucleotides read TGTGCCAGCACCGGGACTGTGAATGAGCAGTTCTTC. It codes for CASTGTVNEQFF.

The V and J genes are TRBV28 and TRBJ1-2, with 7 bases fitting TRBD1. Germline V CDR1 and CDR2: MDHEN, SYDVKM. The CDR3 extends over 15 amino acids. Trimming cost V 6 bases and J 8 bases; bases outside gene matches: 15. CDR3: CASSKPALGGRGYTF. DNA of the CDR3: TGTGCCAGCAGCAAACCTGCGCTAGGGGGCAGGGGCTACACCTTC.

This clone was seen just once. CDR3 amino acids: CASSQAGTSISGELFF. The DNA of the CDR3 is TGCGCCAGCAGCCAAGCCGGGACTAGTATATCCGGGGAGCTGTTTTTT. V and J are TRBV4-3 and TRBJ2-2; 8 bases are shared with TRBD2. CDR3 size: 16 residues. Germline values: CDR1 LGHNA, CDR2 YSLEER. With 1 base clipped from V and 6 bases from J, the junction kept 7 bases outside the gene matches.

This chain connects TRBV5-8 to TRBJ1-5; 9 bases map to TRBD1. CDR3 length: 16 amino acids. V shed 3 bases and J 6 bases; nucleotides not matched to a gene: 10. Germline lookup yields CDR1 SGHTS and CDR2 YDEGEE. The CDR3 protein is CASSSHVTGGTQPQHF. CDR3 nucleotides: TGTGCCAGCAGCTCACACGTGACAGGGGGGACTCAGCCCCAGCATTTT.

This clone has more than one count but fewer than ten. The chain couples TRBV12-5 to TRBJ2-7, with D tentatively TRBD2 (6 bases). V lost 7 bases and J lost 0, with 13 bases in between. The germline V gene has CDR1 LGHNT and CDR2 FRNRAP. The CDR3 length is 14 residues. CDR3 nucleotide sequence: TGTGCTAGTGCCGAGGGAGGTCTCTCCTACGAGCAGTACGTC. Its protein is CASAEGGLSYEQYV.

This chain connects TRBV7-6 to TRBJ2-5; 13 bases line up with TRBD2. V lost 5 bases to trimming and J lost 4 bases; unmatched junction nucleotides: 7. CDR3 length equals 16 residues. Germline V gene data show CDR1 as SGHVS and CDR2 as FNYEAQ. The CDR3 DNA reads as TGTGCCAGCAGCCAGGCAGGACTAGCGGGAGCAGAGACCCAGTACTTC. Encoded protein: CASSQAGLAGAETQYF.

The chain employs TRBV6-5 and TRBJ2-5, with TRBD1 matching 9 bases. The CDR3 runs 14 residues. Looked up from germline, CDR1 is MNHEY and CDR2 is SVGAGI. V shed 8 bases, J shed 6 bases, and the junction held 10 bases outside the gene matches. This CDR3 reads CASSRTGVVKTQYF. As DNA, the CDR3 is TGTGCCAGCTCACGGACAGGGGTTGTAAAGACCCAGTACTTC.

This chain uses TRBV7-8 with TRBJ2-3, with 9 bases fitting TRBD2. The CDR3 runs 16 residues. Trimming cost V 2 bases and J 1 base; bases outside gene matches: 4. CDR1 is SGHVS, CDR2 FQNEAQ, per germline. Here the CDR3 reads CASSLRAGGGTDTQYF. The CDR3 region has the DNA TGTGCCAGCAGCTTAAGGGCGGGGGGGGGCACAGATACGCAGTATTTT.

This clone was counted a single time. The chain couples TRBV7-2 to TRBJ2-5; D possibly corresponds to TRBD1 (6 bases). The V gene's germline CDR1 is SGHTA and CDR2 FQGNSA. This CDR3 region has 13 residues. Deletions cut 5 bases from V and 0 bases from J, with 7 bases between. The CDR3 is CASSRDNQETQYF. For the CDR3, the DNA is TGTGCCAGCAGCCGGGACAACCAAGAGACCCAGTACTTC.

This chain uses TRBV7-3 with TRBJ2-5; D is possibly TRBD2 (5 bases). V dropped 2 bases and J dropped 5 bases, with 15 bases sitting between them. Germline values: CDR1 SGHTA, CDR2 FQGTGA. The CDR3 consists of 15 residues. The CDR3 coding sequence is TGTGCCAGCAGCTTAGGACTGCCAGGTGCCGAGACCCAGTACTTC. Its translation: CASSLGLPGAETQYF.